This passage covers 5 T cell receptor beta chains from one sample sequenced in a study of blood T cell repertoires in COVID-19. Using immunoSEQ multiplex PCR, the repertoire was profiled, and TCRdb retains in-frame clones only, with some absent. Of a few hundred thousand clones in the sample, about 88% were seen once. Sequencing was carried out using peripheral blood. Source of these receptors: a man aged 60 to 69 who had recovered from COVID-19.

This clone was counted only a few times. V gene TRBV9 combines with J gene TRBJ1-6, with 8 bases aligning to TRBD1. This CDR3 is built from 15 residues. J lost 10 bases, V lost 0 bases, and 6 bases had no gene match. Per germline, CDR1 SGDLS and CDR2 YYNGEE. CDR3 DNA sequence: TGTGCCAGCAGCGTAGACAGGGGGACACAGTCACCCCTCCACTTT. Its protein product is CASSVDRGTQSPLHF.

V usage is TRBV6-6 and J usage is TRBJ1-6; perhaps TRBD1 as D (5 bases). CDR1 is MNHNY and CDR2 is SVGAGI in the germline V gene (reference sequence). The CDR3 is 15 residues long. Trimming cost V 3 bases and J 5 bases, with 11 bases left between them. The CDR3 loop reads CASSYPRAHNSPLHF. Written as DNA, the CDR3 is TGTGCCAGCAGTTATCCCAGGGCCCATAATTCACCCCTCCACTTT.

The rearrangement joins TRBV19 to TRBJ1-2; 10 nucleotides align to TRBD1. The CDR3 sequence is 13 residues long. Per the germline V gene, CDR1 is LNHDA and CDR2 is SQIVND (reference sequence). Trimming took 8 bases from V and 10 from J; bases not matched to a gene: 10. CDR3 DNA sequence: TGTGCCAGTCAGTTTCCGGGACAGGGGTTCTACACCTTC. It yields the protein CASQFPGQGFYTF.

The chain joins TRBV20-1 to TRBJ2-1; TRBD2 agrees at 8 bases. CDR3 length: 14 amino acids. Germline-derived CDR1 and CDR2 are DFQATT and SNEGSKA (reference sequence). The trim removed 3 bases at V and 2 bases at J, leaving 3 bases unmatched. The CDR3 coding sequence is TGCAGTGCTAGTAAGCGGGGGCCCTACAATGAGCAGTTCTTC. Translation: CSASKRGPYNEQFF.

This chain uses TRBV19 with TRBJ1-2; TRBD1 might be the D (5 bases). Per the germline V gene, CDR1 is LNHDA and CDR2 is SQIVND (reference sequence). The CDR3 is made up of 14 amino acids. Trimming left V 4 bases short and J 4 bases short, with 13 bases between. The CDR3 DNA is TGTGCCAGTAGTACCGGGGGTCCACCCTATGGCTACACCTTC. The encoded protein is CASSTGGPPYGYTF. The full variable domain, in which reference TRBV19 and TRBJ1-2 provide the parts outside the CDR3, is DGGITQSPKYLFRKEGQNVTLSCEQNLNHDAMYWYRQDPGQGLRLIYYSQIVNDFQKGDIAEGYSVSREKKESFPLTVTSAQKNPTAFYLCASSTGGPPYGYTFGSGTRLTVV.